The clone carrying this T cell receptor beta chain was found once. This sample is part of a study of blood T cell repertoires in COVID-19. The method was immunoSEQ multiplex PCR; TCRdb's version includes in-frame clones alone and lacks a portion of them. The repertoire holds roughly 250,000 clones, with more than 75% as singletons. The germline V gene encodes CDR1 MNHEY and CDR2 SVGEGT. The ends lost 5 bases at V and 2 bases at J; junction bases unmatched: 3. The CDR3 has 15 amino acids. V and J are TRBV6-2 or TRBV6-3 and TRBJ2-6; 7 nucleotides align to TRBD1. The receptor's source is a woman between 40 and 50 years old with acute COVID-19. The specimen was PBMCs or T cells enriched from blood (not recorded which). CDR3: CASSPTGAGANVLTF. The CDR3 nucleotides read TGTGCCAGCAGTCCCACAGGGGCTGGGGCCAACGTCCTGACTTTC.